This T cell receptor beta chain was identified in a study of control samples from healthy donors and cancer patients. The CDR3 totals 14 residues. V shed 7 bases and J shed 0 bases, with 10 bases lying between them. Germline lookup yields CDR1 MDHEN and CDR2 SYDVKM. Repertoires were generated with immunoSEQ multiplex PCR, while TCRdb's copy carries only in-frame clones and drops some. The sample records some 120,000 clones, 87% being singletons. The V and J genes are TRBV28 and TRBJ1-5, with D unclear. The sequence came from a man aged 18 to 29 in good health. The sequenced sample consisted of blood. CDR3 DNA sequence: TGTGCCAGCACCGGCGGTTATAGCAATCAGCCCCAGCATTTT. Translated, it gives CASTGGYSNQPQHF.